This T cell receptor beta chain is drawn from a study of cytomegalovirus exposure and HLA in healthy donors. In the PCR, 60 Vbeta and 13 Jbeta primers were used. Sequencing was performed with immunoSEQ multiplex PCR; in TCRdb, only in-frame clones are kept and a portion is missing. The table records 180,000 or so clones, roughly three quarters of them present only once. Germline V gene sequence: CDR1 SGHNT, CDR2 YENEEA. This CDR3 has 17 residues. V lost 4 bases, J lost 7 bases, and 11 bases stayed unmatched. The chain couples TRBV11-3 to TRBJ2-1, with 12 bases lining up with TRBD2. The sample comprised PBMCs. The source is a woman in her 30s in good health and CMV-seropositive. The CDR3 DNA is TGTGCCAGCAGCTCCGGGGCCCTAGCGGGGGGGCGTAATGAGCAGTTCTTC. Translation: CASSSGALAGGRNEQFF.